The next 5 T cell receptor beta chains were all read from a single sample in a study of T cell clones after liver transplantation (dated by TCRdb to between 2018 and 2020). Library preparation was by the immunoSEQ multiplex PCR assay. This immuneACCESS table, as held by TCRdb, lists in-frame sequences with V and J called but not all clones. Of the missing ones, under half trace to an unresolved V gene in checked studies; the others have no known cause. The sample data list fewer than 80,000 clones, and around four fifths of these were observed just once. In total, the top ten clones hold 2% to 2.5% of the sample. This specimen was CD4+ T cells from blood, taken around 50 months after liver transplant. The receptor source for this set is a human patient who received a liver transplant. After a transplant, certain T cells may trace back to the graft donor.

The chain links TRBV5-1 to TRBJ2-3; 8 bases line up with TRBD1. V was clipped by 0 bases and J by 3 bases; unmatched bases: 6. The CDR3 covers 16 residues. Looked up from germline, CDR1 is SGHRS and CDR2 is YFSETQ. The CDR3: CASSLEDRVGTDTQYF. In nucleotides, the CDR3 is TGCGCCAGCAGCTTGGAGGACAGGGTGGGGACAGATACGCAGTATTTT.

This chain connects TRBV2 to TRBJ2-5; tentative D call: TRBD2 (6 bases). The V gene's germline CDR1 is SNHLY and CDR2 FYNNEI. The CDR3 is 14 residues long. Trimming took 5 bases from V and 5 from J, leaving 15 bases between them. CDR3 amino acids: CASSLWTNWETQYF. As DNA, the CDR3 is TGTGCCAGCAGTCTGTGGACTAATTGGGAGACCCAGTACTTC. The full variable domain, in which reference TRBV2 and TRBJ2-5 provide the parts outside the CDR3, is EPEVTQTPSHQVTQMGQEVILRCVPISNHLYFYWYRQILGQKVEFLVSFYNNEISEKSEIFDDQFSVERPDGSNFTLKIRSTKLEDSAMYFCASSLWTNWETQYFGPGTRLLVL.

The chain employs TRBV27 and TRBJ2-3, with 8 bases fitting TRBD1. The CDR3 covers 13 residues. CDR1 and CDR2 from the germline V gene are MNHEY and SMNVEV (reference sequence). V dropped 8 bases and J dropped 2; count of bases not matched to a gene: 3. The CDR3 reads CASRDRITDTQYF. In nucleotides, the CDR3 is TGTGCCAGCCGGGACAGGATCACAGATACGCAGTATTTT.

The genes are TRBV7-3 and TRBJ2-1; D ambiguous. Trimming took 2 bases from V and 4 from J, leaving 9 bases between them. Germline CDR1 reads SGHTA; CDR2 reads FQGTGA. This CDR3 spans 14 amino acids. CDR3 DNA sequence: TGTGCCAGCAGCTTATCCGACGGGTACAATGAGCAGTTCTTC. Translation: CASSLSDGYNEQFF.

This chain links TRBV7-9 with TRBJ2-2; D not resolved. This CDR3 spans 15 amino acids. CDR1 and CDR2 from the germline V gene are SEHNR and FQNEAQ (reference sequence). V dropped 1 base and J dropped 1 base, with 7 bases sitting between them. The CDR3 sequence is CASSLGTVNTGELFF. CDR3 nucleotides: TGTGCCAGCAGCTTAGGAACGGTGAACACCGGGGAGCTGTTTTTT.